This TCR beta chain derives from a study of T cells in localized non-small cell lung cancer. Sequencing was performed with immunoSEQ multiplex PCR; in TCRdb, only in-frame clones are kept and a portion is missing. Here the sample spans 1,500 to 2,500 clones, around 20% being singletons. For this clone: Its antigen is not identified.

V was pared by 1 base and J by 6 bases, with 11 bases between. CDR1 is LNHDA, CDR2 SQIVND, per germline (reference sequence). The CDR3 is 14 residues long. General study findings and limits: For the top 100 tumor clones, a median approximately 50 also appeared in adjacent lung. Heterogeneity is still possible, as just one tumor region was sequenced.

The sample in question was normal lung tissue next to the tumor, obtained before any cancer treatment. The rearrangement links TRBV19 to TRBJ2-3; D remains unclear. The TCR comes from a woman aged 35 to 70 with stage I lung adenocarcinoma. CDR3 protein: CASSIGSARDTQYF. CDR3 coding DNA: TGTGCCAGTAGTATAGGTTCCGCCCGGGATACGCAGTATTTT.